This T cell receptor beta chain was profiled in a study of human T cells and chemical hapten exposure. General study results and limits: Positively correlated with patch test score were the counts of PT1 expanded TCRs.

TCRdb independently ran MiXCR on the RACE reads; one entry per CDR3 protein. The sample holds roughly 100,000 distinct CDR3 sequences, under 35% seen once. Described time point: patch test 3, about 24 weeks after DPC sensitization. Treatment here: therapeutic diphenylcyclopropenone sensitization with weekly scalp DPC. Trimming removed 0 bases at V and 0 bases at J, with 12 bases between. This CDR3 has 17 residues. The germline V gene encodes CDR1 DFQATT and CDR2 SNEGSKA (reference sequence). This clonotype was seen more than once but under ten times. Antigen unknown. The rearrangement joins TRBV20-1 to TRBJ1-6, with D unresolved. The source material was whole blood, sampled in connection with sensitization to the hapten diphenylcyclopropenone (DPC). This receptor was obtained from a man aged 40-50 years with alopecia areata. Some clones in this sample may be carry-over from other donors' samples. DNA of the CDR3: TGCAGTGCTAGAGATCGCAGAACGAGCTCCTATAATTCACCCCTCCACTTT. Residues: CSARDRRTSSYNSPLHF.